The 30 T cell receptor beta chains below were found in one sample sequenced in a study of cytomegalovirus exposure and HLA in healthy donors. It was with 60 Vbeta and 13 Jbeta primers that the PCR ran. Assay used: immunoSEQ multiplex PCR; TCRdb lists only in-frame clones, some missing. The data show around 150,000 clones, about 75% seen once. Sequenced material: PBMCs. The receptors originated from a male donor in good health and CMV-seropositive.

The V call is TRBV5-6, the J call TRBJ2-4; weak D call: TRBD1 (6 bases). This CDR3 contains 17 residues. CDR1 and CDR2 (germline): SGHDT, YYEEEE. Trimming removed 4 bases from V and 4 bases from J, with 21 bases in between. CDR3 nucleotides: TGTGCCAGCAGCACACCGAGGGGCAGGGGATCAAAAAACATTCAGTACTTC. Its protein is CASSTPRGRGSKNIQYF. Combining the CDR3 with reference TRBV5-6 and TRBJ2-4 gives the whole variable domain DAGVTQSPTHLIKTRGQQVTLRCSPKSGHDTVSWYQQALGQGPQFIFQYYEEEERQRGNFPDRFSGHQFPNYSSELNVNALLLGDSALYLCASSTPRGRGSKNIQYFGAGTRLSVL.

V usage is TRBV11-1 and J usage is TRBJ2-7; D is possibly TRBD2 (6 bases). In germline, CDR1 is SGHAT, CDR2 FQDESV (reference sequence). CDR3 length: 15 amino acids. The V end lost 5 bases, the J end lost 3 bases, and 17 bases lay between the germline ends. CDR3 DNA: TGTGCCAGCAGCCACACGACGGGACTCATCTACGAGCAGTACTTC. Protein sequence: CASSHTTGLIYEQYF. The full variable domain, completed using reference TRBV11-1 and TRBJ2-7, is EAEVAQSPRYKITEKSQAVAFWCDPISGHATLYWYRQILGQGPELLVQFQDESVVDDSQLPKDRFSAERLKGVDSTLKIQPAELGDSAMYLCASSHTTGLIYEQYFGPGTRLTVT.

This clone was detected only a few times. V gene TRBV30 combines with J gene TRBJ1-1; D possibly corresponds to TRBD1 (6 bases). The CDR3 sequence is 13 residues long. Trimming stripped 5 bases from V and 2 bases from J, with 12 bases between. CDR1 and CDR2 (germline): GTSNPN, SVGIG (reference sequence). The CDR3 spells CAWARQVNTEAFF. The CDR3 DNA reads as TGTGCCTGGGCTAGACAGGTTAACACTGAAGCTTTCTTT.

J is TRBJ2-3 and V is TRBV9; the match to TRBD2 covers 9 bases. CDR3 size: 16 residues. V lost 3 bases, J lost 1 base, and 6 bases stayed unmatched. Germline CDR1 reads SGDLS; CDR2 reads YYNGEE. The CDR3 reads CASSEGLAGGTDTQYF. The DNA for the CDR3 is TGTGCCAGCAGCGAGGGACTAGCAGGGGGCACAGATACGCAGTATTTT. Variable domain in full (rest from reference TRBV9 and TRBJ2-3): DSGVTQTPKHLITATGQRVTLRCSPRSGDLSVYWYQQSLDQGLQFLIQYYNGEERAKGNILERFSAQQFPDLHSELNLSSLELGDSALYFCASSEGLAGGTDTQYFGPGTRLTVL.

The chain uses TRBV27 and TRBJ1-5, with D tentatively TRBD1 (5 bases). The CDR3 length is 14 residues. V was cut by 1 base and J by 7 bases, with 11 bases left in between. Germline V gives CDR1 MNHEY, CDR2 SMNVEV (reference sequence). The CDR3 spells CASSLYGGNQPQHF. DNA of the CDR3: TGTGCCAGCAGTTTATACGGGGGGAACCAGCCCCAGCATTTT.

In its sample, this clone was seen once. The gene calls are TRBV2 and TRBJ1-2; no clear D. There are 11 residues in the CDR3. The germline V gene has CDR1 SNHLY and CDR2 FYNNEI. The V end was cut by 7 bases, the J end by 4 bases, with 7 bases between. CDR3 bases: TGTGCCAGCATCCAGTCCTATGGCTACACCTTC. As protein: CASIQSYGYTF.

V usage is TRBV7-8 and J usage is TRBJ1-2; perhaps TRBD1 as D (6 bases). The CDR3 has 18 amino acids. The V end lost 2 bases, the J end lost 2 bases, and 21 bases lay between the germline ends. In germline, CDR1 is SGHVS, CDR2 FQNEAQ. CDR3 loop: CASSLSRGDWTANYGYTF. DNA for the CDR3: TGTGCCAGCAGCTTATCCCGAGGAGATTGGACAGCCAACTATGGCTACACCTTC.

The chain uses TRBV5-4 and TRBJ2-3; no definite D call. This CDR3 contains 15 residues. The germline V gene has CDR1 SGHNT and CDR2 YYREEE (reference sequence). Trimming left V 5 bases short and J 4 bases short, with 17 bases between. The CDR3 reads CASSSLRSSADTQYF. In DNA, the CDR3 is TGTGCCAGCAGTTCGCTGAGGAGCAGCGCAGATACGCAGTATTTT.

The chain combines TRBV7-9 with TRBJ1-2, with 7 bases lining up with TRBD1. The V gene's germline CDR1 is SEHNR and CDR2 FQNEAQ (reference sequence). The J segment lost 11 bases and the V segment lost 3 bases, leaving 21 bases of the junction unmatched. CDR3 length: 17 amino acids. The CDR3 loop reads CASSLGPRSYRGTKYTF. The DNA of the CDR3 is TGTGCCAGCAGCTTGGGGCCCCGCTCCTACAGGGGCACTAAATACACCTTC.

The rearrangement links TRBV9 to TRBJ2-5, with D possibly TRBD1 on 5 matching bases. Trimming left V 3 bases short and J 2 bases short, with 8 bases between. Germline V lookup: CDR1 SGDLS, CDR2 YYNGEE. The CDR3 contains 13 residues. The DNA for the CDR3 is TGTGCCAGCAGCGCCCCAGGGCAAGAGACCCAGTACTTC. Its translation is CASSAPGQETQYF. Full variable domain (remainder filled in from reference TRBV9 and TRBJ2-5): DSGVTQTPKHLITATGQRVTLRCSPRSGDLSVYWYQQSLDQGLQFLIQYYNGEERAKGNILERFSAQQFPDLHSELNLSSLELGDSALYFCASSAPGQETQYFGPGTRLLVL.

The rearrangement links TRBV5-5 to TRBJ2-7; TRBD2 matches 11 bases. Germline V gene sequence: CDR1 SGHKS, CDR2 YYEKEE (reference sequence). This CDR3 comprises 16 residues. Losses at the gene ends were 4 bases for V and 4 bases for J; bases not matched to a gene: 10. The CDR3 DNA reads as TGTGCCAGCAGCGGACTAGCGGGCCGGGATAGGTACGAGCAGTACTTC. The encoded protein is CASSGLAGRDRYEQYF.

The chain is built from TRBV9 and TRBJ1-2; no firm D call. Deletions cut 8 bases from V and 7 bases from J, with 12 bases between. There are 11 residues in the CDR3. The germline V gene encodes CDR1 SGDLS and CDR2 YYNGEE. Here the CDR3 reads CASYSQSGYTF. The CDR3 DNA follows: TGTGCCAGTTACAGCCAAAGTGGCTACACCTTC. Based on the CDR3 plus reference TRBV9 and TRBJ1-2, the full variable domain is DSGVTQTPKHLITATGQRVTLRCSPRSGDLSVYWYQQSLDQGLQFLIQYYNGEERAKGNILERFSAQQFPDLHSELNLSSLELGDSALYFCASYSQSGYTFGSGTRLTVV.

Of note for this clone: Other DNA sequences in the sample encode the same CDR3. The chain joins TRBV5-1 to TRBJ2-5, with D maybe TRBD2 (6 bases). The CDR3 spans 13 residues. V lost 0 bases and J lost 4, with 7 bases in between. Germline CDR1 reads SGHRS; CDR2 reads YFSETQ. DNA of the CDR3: TGCGCCAGCAGCTTGGGGGGAGGAGAGACCCAGTACTTC. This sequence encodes CASSLGGGETQYF.

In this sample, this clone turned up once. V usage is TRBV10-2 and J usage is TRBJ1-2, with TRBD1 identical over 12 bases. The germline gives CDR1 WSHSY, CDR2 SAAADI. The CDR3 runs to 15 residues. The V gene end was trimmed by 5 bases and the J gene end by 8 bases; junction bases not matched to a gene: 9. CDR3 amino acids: CASSPAGQGAVGYTF. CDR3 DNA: TGCGCCAGCAGTCCGGCGGGACAGGGGGCTGTGGGCTACACCTTC.

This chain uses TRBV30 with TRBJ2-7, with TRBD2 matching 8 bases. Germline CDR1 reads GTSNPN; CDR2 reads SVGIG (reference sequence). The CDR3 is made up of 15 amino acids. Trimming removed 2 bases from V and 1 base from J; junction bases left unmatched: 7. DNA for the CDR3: TGTGCCTGGAGTCCGGGGGGGGCGGGTTCCTACGAGCAGTACTTC. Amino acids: CAWSPGGAGSYEQYF.

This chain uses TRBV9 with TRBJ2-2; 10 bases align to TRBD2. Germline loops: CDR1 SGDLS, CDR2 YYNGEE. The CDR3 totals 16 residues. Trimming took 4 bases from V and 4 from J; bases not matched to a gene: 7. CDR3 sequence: CASSSASGGVTGELFF. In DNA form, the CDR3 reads TGTGCCAGCAGCTCCGCTAGCGGGGGCGTCACCGGGGAGCTGTTTTTT.

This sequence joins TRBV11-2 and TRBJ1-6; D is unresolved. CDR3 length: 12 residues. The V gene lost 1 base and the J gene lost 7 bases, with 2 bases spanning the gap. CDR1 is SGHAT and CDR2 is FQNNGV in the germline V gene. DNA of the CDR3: TGTGCCAGCAGCTTAGTAAATTCACCCCTCCACTTT. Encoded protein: CASSLVNSPLHF.

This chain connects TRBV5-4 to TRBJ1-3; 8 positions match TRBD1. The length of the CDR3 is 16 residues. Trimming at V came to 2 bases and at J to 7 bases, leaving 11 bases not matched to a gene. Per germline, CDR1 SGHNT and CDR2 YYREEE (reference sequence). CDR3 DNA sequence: TGTGCCAGCAGCTTAGACAACAGGGGGAGCGGTAACACCATATATTTT. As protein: CASSLDNRGSGNTIYF.

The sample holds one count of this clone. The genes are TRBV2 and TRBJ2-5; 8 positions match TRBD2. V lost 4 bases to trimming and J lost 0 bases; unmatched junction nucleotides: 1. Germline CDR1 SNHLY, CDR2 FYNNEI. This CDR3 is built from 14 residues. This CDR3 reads CASSVRGDQETQYF. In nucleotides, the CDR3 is TGTGCCAGCAGTGTGCGGGGGGACCAAGAGACCCAGTACTTC.

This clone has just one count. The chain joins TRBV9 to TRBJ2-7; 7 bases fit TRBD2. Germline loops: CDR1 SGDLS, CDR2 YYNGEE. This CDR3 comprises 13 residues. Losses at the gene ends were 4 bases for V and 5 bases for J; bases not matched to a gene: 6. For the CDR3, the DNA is TGTGCCAGCAGCCCCGGGGGGATGGACGAGCAGTACTTC. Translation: CASSPGGMDEQYF.

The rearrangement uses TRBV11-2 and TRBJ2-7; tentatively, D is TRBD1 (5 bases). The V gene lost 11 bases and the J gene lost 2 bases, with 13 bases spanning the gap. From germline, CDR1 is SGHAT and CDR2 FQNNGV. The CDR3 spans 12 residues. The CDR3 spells CASGRAPYEQYF. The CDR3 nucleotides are TGTGCCTCGGGCAGGGCCCCCTACGAGCAGTACTTC. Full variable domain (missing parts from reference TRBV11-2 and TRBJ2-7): EAGVAQSPRYKIIEKRQSVAFWCNPISGHATLYWYQQILGQGPKLLIQFQNNGVVDDSQLPKDRFSAERLKGVDSTLKIQPAKLEDSAVYLCASGRAPYEQYFGPGTRLTVT.

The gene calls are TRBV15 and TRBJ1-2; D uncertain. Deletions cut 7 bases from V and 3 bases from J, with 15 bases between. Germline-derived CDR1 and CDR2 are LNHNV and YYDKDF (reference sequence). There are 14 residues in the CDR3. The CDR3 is CATTRGISDYGYTF. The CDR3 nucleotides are TGTGCCACCACCCGAGGAATATCGGACTATGGCTACACCTTC.

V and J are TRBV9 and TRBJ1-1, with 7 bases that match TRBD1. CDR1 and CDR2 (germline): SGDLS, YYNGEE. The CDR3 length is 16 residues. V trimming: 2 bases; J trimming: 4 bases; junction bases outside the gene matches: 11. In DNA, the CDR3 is TGTGCCAGCAGCGTGGCACCGACAGGGTTGGCCACTGAAGCTTTCTTT. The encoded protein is CASSVAPTGLATEAFF.

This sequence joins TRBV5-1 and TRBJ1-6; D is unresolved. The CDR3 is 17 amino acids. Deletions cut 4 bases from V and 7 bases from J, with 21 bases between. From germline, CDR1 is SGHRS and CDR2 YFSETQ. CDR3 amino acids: CASSTYLYSYPNSPLHF. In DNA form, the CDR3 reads TGCGCCAGCAGCACCTACCTTTACAGTTACCCGAATTCACCCCTCCACTTT.

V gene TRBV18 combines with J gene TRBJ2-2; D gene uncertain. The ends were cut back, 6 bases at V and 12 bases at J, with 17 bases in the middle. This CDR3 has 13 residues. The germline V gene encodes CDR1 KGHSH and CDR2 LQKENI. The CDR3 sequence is CASSLVSVEKLFF. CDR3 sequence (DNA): TGTGCCAGCTCCTTAGTGTCGGTCGAGAAGCTGTTTTTT.

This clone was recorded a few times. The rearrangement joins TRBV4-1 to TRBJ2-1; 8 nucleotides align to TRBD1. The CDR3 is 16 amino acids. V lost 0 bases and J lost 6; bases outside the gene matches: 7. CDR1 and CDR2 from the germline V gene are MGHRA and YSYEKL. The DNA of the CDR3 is TGCGCCAGCAGCCAAGATCCAGGGGGCTTGTCCAATGAGCAGTTCTTC. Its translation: CASSQDPGGLSNEQFF.

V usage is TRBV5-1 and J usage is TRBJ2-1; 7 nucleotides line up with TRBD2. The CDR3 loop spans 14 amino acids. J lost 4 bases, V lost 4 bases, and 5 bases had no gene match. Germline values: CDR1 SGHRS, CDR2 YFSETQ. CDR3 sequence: CASSRLATYNEQFF. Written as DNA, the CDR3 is TGCGCCAGCAGCCGACTAGCCACTTACAATGAGCAGTTCTTC.

This CDR3 is CASSPYSTGTGDSPLHF. DNA for the CDR3: TGTGCCAGCTCACCATATAGTACAGGGACAGGAGATTCACCCCTCCACTTT. The chain recombines TRBV18 with TRBJ1-6; TRBD1 matches 8 bases. The CDR3 has 17 residues. The germline gives CDR1 KGHSH, CDR2 LQKENI. The trim removed 2 bases at V and 8 bases at J, leaving 11 bases unmatched.

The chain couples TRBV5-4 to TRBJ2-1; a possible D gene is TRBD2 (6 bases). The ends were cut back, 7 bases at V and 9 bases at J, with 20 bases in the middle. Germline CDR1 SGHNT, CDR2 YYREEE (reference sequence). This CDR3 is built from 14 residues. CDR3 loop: CASGHQTTGGEQFF. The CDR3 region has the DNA TGTGCCAGCGGCCACCAGACCACCGGGGGTGAGCAGTTCTTC.

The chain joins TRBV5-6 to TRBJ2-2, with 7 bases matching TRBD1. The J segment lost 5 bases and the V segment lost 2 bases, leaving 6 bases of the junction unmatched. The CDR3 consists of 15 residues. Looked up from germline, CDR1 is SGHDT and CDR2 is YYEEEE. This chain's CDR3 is CASSFTGDPTGELFF. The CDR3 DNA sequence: TGTGCCAGCAGCTTCACAGGGGACCCTACCGGGGAGCTGTTTTTT.